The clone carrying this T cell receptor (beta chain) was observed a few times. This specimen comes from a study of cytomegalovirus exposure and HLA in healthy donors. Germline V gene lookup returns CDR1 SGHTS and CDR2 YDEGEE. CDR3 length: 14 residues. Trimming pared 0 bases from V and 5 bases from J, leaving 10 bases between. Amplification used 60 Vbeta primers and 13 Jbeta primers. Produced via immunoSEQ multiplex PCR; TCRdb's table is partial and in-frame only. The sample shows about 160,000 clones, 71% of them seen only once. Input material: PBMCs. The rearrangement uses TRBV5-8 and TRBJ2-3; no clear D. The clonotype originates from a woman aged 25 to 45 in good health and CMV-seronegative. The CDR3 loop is CASSLGPGRDTQYF. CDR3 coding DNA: TGTGCCAGCAGCTTGGGACCAGGAAGAGATACGCAGTATTTT. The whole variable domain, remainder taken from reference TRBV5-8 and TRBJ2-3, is EAGVTQSPTHLIKTRGQQATLRCSPISGHTSVYWYQQALGLGLQFLLWYDEGEERNRGNFPPRFSGRQFPNYSSELNVNALELEDSALYLCASSLGPGRDTQYFGPGTRLTVL.